Shown below are 19 T cell receptor beta chains from a single sample sequenced in a study of blood T cell repertoires in COVID-19. TCRdb's copy holds only in-frame clones and misses some; the assay was immunoSEQ multiplex PCR. The sample yields over 250,000 clones, 90% seen once. Sequencing used PBMCs or T cells enriched from blood (not recorded which). The receptors were gathered from a woman in her twenties or thirties who had recovered from COVID-19.

V and J are TRBV30 and TRBJ2-1, with 11 nucleotides matching TRBD2. With 0 bases clipped from V and 0 bases from J, the junction kept 19 bases outside the gene matches. This CDR3 has 22 residues. From germline, CDR1 is GTSNPN and CDR2 SVGIG (reference sequence). CDR3 sequence (DNA): TGTGCCTGGAGTGTAACCCTTAGACCGGGACTAGCGGCCCGAGTCTCCTACAATGAGCAGTTCTTC. Encoded protein: CAWSVTLRPGLAARVSYNEQFF. The variable domain in full, with the rest retrieved from reference TRBV30 and TRBJ2-1, is SQTIHQWPATLVQPVGSPLSLECTVEGTSNPNLYWYRQAAGRGLQLLFYSVGIGQISSEVPQNLSASRPQDRQFILSSKKLLLSDSGFYLCAWSVTLRPGLAARVSYNEQFFGPGTRLTVL.

This chain uses TRBV2 with TRBJ2-7; D is undetermined. The CDR3 is 16 amino acids. The V and J ends lost 6 bases and 0 bases respectively, with 18 bases between them. Germline loops: CDR1 SNHLY, CDR2 FYNNEI. DNA for the CDR3: TGTGCCAGCAGCTCCAGCTGGAAACCTAGCTCCTACGAGCAGTACTTC. Translation: CASSSSWKPSSYEQYF. Using reference TRBV2 and TRBJ2-7 for the parts outside the CDR3, the full variable domain is EPEVTQTPSHQVTQMGQEVILRCVPISNHLYFYWYRQILGQKVEFLVSFYNNEISEKSEIFDDQFSVERPDGSNFTLKIRSTKLEDSAMYFCASSSSWKPSSYEQYFGPGTRLTVT.

V is TRBV19 and J is TRBJ1-5; D not resolved. Germline V gene data show CDR1 as LNHDA and CDR2 as SQIVND (reference sequence). This CDR3 has 12 residues. Trimming removed 4 bases from V and 2 bases from J, with 3 bases in between. In DNA form, the CDR3 reads TGTGCCAGTAGTACAGGCAATCAGCCCCAGCATTTT. This codes for CASSTGNQPQHF.

The V and J genes are TRBV4-2 and TRBJ2-3; D not resolved. There are 16 residues in the CDR3. Germline V gene lookup returns CDR1 LGHNA and CDR2 YNFKEQ. Between the trimmed V and J ends, which lost 0 bases and 10 bases, there was a span of 20 bases. This chain's CDR3 is CASSQEVSIPSNAQYF. The CDR3 DNA sequence: TGTGCCAGCAGCCAAGAGGTATCTATCCCTAGTAACGCGCAGTATTTT.

The rearrangement links TRBV9 to TRBJ1-3, with D possibly TRBD1 on 6 matching bases. Trimming stripped 3 bases from V and 2 bases from J, with 12 bases between. Per the germline V gene, CDR1 is SGDLS and CDR2 is YYNGEE. This CDR3 has 15 residues. The CDR3, as DNA: TGTGCCAGCAGCGCTACCGGGACACCTGGAAACACCATATATTTT. Its protein is CASSATGTPGNTIYF.

The chain combines TRBV4-3 with TRBJ2-1; D is unresolved. V was shortened by 1 base and J by 0 bases, with 10 bases between the two germline ends. The CDR3 spans 16 residues. Germline V lookup: CDR1 LGHNA, CDR2 YSLEER. CDR3 DNA: TGCGCCAGCAGCCAAGTAAGCGCGAGCTCCTACAATGAGCAGTTCTTC. Translated: CASSQVSASSYNEQFF.

The chain uses TRBV3-1 (or the pseudogene TRBV3-2) and TRBJ1-1; D is ambiguous. The V and J ends lost 4 bases and 1 base respectively, with 10 bases between them. Looked up from germline, CDR1 is LGHDT and CDR2 is YNNKEL (reference sequence). This CDR3 has 14 residues. CDR3 amino acids: CASSPQSQNTEAFF. The DNA for the CDR3 is TGTGCCAGCAGCCCCCAATCACAGAACACTGAAGCTTTCTTT.

The chain couples TRBV2 to TRBJ2-2, with D possibly TRBD2 on 5 matching bases. The CDR3 is made up of 15 amino acids. The V and J ends lost 3 bases and 6 bases respectively, with 14 bases between them. Germline V gene sequence: CDR1 SNHLY, CDR2 FYNNEI. CDR3 sequence (DNA): TGTGCCAGCAGTGAGTCTAGCAAAAAGCCCGGGGAGCTGTTTTTT. Its translation: CASSESSKKPGELFF. The whole variable domain, remainder taken from reference TRBV2 and TRBJ2-2, is EPEVTQTPSHQVTQMGQEVILRCVPISNHLYFYWYRQILGQKVEFLVSFYNNEISEKSEIFDDQFSVERPDGSNFTLKIRSTKLEDSAMYFCASSESSKKPGELFFGEGSRLTVL.

The chain is built from TRBV19 and TRBJ2-1, with 9 positions matching TRBD2. The CDR3 totals 15 residues. In germline, CDR1 is LNHDA, CDR2 SQIVND (reference sequence). The junction had 6 bases not matched to a gene; V was cut back by 2 bases and J by 7 bases. CDR3 amino acids: CASSIPSGVSNEQFF. As DNA, the CDR3 is TGTGCCAGTAGTATACCTAGCGGGGTTTCGAATGAGCAGTTCTTC.

CDR3 DNA: TGTGCCAGCGCGCCCAGCGGCCGGGTCTACGAGCAGTACTTC. This sequence encodes CASAPSGRVYEQYF. V is TRBV3-1 (or the pseudogene TRBV3-2) and J is TRBJ2-7; possibly TRBD2 for D (5 bases). The ends were cut back, 8 bases at V and 3 bases at J, with 17 bases in the middle. Germline-derived CDR1 and CDR2 are LGHDT and YNNKEL (reference sequence). There are 14 residues in the CDR3.

This chain connects TRBV5-6 to TRBJ2-2; 10 bases match TRBD1. The CDR3 sequence is 17 residues long. Germline-derived CDR1 and CDR2 are SGHDT and YYEEEE. Trimming took 4 bases from V and 5 from J; bases not matched to a gene: 11. CDR3 DNA: TGTGCCAGCAGCCGGGCGGGACAGGGGACGAGGACCGGGGAGCTGTTTTTT. This gives the protein CASSRAGQGTRTGELFF.

The chain carries TRBV19 and TRBJ2-7; 15 nucleotides align to TRBD2. The trim removed 5 bases at V and 6 bases at J, leaving 11 bases unmatched. CDR1 is LNHDA and CDR2 is SQIVND in the germline V gene (reference sequence). The CDR3 loop spans 17 amino acids. In DNA, the CDR3 is TGTGCCAGTAGTCCCTTCTCAGGACTAGCGGGAGGGCTCGAGCAGTACTTC. Encoded protein: CASSPFSGLAGGLEQYF.

This clone was observed once. The gene calls are TRBV29-1 and TRBJ1-1; 8 bases are a match to TRBD1. This CDR3 is built from 14 residues. Germline CDR1 SQVTM, CDR2 ANQGSEA. After removal of 8 bases from V and 2 bases from J, the junction contained 10 bases not matched to a gene. CDR3 in amino acids: CSTHHRGANTEAFF. CDR3 nucleotides: TGCAGCACGCACCACAGGGGGGCCAACACTGAAGCTTTCTTT. Full variable domain (rest looked up from reference TRBV29-1 and TRBJ1-1): SAVISQKPSRDICQRGTSLTIQCQVDSQVTMMFWYRQQPGQSLTLIATANQGSEATYESGFVIDKFPISRPNLTFSTLTVSNMSPEDSSIYLCSTHHRGANTEAFFGQGTRLTVV.

The chain has TRBV12-3 or TRBV12-4 and TRBJ1-1; D perhaps matches TRBD1 (6 bases). This CDR3 is 13 amino acids long. The germline V and J ends were trimmed by 6 bases and 5 bases, with 13 bases remaining between them. CDR3 sequence reads: CASSQTGITEAFF. The CDR3 coding sequence is TGTGCCAGCAGCCAAACAGGGATTACTGAAGCTTTCTTT.

V is TRBV4-2 and J is TRBJ1-1, with TRBD1 matching over 7 bases. This CDR3 comprises 15 residues. Per germline, CDR1 LGHNA and CDR2 YNFKEQ. V dropped 1 base and J dropped 0; count of bases not matched to a gene: 2. The DNA of the CDR3 is TGTGCCAGCAGCCAAGGGACAGGTCTGAACACTGAAGCTTTCTTT. Amino acids: CASSQGTGLNTEAFF.

This clone was seen a few times. The chain couples TRBV30 to TRBJ1-5; D call uncertain. The CDR3 runs 12 residues. The V end was cut by 5 bases, the J end by 4 bases, with 9 bases between. Looked up from germline, CDR1 is GTSNPN and CDR2 is SVGIG (reference sequence). CDR3 residues: CAWPSGNQPQHF. CDR3 nucleotides: TGTGCCTGGCCCTCGGGTAATCAGCCCCAGCATTTT.

This chain links TRBV28 with TRBJ1-1; D might be TRBD1 (5 bases). Germline CDR1 and CDR2: MDHEN and SYDVKM. The CDR3 is made up of 15 amino acids. Trimming took off 6 bases at V and 0 bases at J, with 14 bases between the two ends. CDR3 amino acids: CASSDDGQLNTEAFF. The CDR3 DNA reads TGTGCCAGCAGCGACGACGGACAACTGAACACTGAAGCTTTCTTT.

The chain uses TRBV5-4 and TRBJ2-4, with D possibly being TRBD2 (6 bases). Trimming pared 0 bases from V and 1 base from J, leaving 8 bases between. There are 15 residues in the CDR3. Germline V lookup: CDR1 SGHNT, CDR2 YYREEE (reference sequence). The CDR3 DNA reads as TGTGCCAGCAGCTTGGCCGGAGGGGCCAAAAACATTCAGTACTTC. Translation gives CASSLAGGAKNIQYF. Together with reference TRBV5-4 and TRBJ2-4, the CDR3 gives the full variable domain: ETGVTQSPTHLIKTRGQQVTLRCSSQSGHNTVSWYQQALGQGPQFIFQYYREEENGRGNFPPRFSGLQFPNYSSELNVNALELDDSALYLCASSLAGGAKNIQYFGAGTRLSVL.

The V call is TRBV7-9, the J call TRBJ2-7, with 7 positions matching TRBD1. V lost 4 bases, J lost 2 bases, and 8 bases stayed unmatched. In germline, CDR1 is SEHNR, CDR2 FQNEAQ (reference sequence). The CDR3 is 15 residues long. The CDR3 loop reads CASSSPGQWAYEQYF. For the CDR3, the DNA is TGTGCCAGCAGCTCCCCGGGACAGTGGGCCTACGAGCAGTACTTC.